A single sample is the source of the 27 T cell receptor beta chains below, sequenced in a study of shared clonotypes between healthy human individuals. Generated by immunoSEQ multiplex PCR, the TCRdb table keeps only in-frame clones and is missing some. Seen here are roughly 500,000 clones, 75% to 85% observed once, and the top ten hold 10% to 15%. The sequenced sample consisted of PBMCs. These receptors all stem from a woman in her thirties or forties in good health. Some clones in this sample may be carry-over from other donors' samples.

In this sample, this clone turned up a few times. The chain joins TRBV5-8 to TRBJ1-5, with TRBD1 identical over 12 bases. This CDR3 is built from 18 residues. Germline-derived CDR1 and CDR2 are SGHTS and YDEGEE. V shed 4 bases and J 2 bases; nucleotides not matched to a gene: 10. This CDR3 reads CASSPGTGGAMGNQPQHF. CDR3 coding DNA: TGTGCCAGCAGCCCGGGGACAGGGGGCGCGATGGGCAATCAGCCCCAGCATTTT.

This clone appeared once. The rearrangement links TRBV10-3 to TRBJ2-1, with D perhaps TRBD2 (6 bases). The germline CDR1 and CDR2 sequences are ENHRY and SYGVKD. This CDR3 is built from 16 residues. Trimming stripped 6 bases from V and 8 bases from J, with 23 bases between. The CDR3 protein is CAISPASYQEGHEQFF. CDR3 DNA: TGTGCCATCAGCCCGGCCTCCTATCAGGAGGGGCATGAGCAGTTCTTC.

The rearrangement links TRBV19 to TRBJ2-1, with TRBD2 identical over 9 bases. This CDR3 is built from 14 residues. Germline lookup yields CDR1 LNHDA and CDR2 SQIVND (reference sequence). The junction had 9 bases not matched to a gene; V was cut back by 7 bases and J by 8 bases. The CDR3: CASTLAGSVYEQFF. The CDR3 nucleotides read TGTGCCAGTACTCTAGCGGGAAGTGTGTATGAGCAGTTCTTC. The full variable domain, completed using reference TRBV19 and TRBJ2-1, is DGGITQSPKYLFRKEGQNVTLSCEQNLNHDAMYWYRQDPGQGLRLIYYSQIVNDFQKGDIAEGYSVSREKKESFPLTVTSAQKNPTAFYLCASTLAGSVYEQFFGPGTRLTVL.

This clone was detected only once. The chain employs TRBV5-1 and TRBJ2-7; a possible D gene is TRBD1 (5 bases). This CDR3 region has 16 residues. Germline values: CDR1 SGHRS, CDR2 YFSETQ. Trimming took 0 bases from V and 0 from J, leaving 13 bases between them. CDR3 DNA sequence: TGCGCCAGCAGCTTGGATCCCGACAGACTCTCCTACGAGCAGTACTTC. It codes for CASSLDPDRLSYEQYF.

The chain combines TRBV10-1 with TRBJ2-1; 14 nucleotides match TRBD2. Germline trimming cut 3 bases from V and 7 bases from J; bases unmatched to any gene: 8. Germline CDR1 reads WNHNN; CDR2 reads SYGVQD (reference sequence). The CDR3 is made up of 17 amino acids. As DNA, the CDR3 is TGCGCCAGCAGTGACTCGGGACTAGCGGGAGTAGGGAATGAGCAGTTCTTC. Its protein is CASSDSGLAGVGNEQFF.

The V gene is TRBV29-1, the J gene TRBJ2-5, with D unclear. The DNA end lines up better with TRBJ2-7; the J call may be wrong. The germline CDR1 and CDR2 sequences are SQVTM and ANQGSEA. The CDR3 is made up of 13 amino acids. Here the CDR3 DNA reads TGCAGCGTTGAATTGGATACTTCCTACGAGCAGTACTTC. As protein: CSVELDTSYEQYF.

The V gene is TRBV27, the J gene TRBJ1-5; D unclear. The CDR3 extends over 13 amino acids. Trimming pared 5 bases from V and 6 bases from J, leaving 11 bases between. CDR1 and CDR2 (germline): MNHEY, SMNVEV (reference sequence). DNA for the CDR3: TGTGCCAGCAGTGCGAGGGTAGGTCAGCCCCAGCATTTT. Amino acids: CASSARVGQPQHF.

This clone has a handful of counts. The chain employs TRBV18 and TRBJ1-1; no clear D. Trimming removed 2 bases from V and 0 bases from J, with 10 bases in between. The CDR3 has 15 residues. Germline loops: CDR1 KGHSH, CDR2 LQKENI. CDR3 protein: CASSPTPQLNTEAFF. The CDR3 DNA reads TGTGCCAGCTCACCAACTCCTCAGTTGAACACTGAAGCTTTCTTT.

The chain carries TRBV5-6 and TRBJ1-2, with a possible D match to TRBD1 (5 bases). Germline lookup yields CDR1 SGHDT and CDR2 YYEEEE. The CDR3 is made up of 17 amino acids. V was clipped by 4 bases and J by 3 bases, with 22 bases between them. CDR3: CASSPRGAVQPYYGYTF. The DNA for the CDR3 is TGTGCCAGCAGCCCTCGAGGGGCCGTGCAACCTTACTATGGCTACACCTTC.

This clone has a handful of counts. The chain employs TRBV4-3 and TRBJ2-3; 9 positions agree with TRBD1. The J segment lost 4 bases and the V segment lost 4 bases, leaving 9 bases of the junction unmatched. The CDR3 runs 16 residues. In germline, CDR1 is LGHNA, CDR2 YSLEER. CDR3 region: CASSPGQGYSADTQYF. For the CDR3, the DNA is TGCGCCAGCAGCCCAGGACAGGGGTACAGCGCAGATACGCAGTATTTT.

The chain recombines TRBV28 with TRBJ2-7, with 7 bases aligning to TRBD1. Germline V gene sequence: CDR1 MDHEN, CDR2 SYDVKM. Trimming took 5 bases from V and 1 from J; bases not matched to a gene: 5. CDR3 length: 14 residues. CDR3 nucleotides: TGTGCCAGCAGTGAACAGGGGACGTCCTACGAGCAGTACTTC. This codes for CASSEQGTSYEQYF. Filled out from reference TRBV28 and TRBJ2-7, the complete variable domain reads DVKVTQSSRYLVKRTGEKVFLECVQDMDHENMFWYRQDPGLGLRLIYFSYDVKMKEKGDIPEGYSVSREKKERFSLILESASTNQTSMYLCASSEQGTSYEQYFGPGTRLTVT.

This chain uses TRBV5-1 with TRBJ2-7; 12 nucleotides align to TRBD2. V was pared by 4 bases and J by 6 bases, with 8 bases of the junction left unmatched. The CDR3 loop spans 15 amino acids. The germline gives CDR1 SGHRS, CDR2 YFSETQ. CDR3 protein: CASSPRLAGAVEQYF. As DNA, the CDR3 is TGCGCCAGCAGCCCGAGACTAGCGGGAGCGGTCGAGCAGTACTTC.

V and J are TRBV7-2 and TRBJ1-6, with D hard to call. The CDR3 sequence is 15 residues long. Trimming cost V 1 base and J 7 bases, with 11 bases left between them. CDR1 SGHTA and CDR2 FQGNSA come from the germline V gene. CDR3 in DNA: TGTGCCAGCAGCTTAGATTGGGTGGTAAATTCACCCCTCCACTTT. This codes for CASSLDWVVNSPLHF.

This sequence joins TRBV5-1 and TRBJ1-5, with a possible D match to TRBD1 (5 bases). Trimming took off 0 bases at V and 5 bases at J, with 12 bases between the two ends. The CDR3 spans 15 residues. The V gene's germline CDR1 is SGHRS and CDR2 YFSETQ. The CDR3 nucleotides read TGCGCCAGCAGCTTGGGCGGGGCGGGGGATCAGCCCCAGCATTTT. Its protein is CASSLGGAGDQPQHF.

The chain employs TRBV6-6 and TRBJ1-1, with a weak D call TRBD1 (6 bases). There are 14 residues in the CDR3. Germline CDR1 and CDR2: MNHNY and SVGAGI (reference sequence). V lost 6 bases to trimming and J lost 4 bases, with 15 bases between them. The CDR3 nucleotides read TGTGCCAGCAGCGAAATCAGGGGAGGCACTGAAGCTTTCTTT. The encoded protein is CASSEIRGGTEAFF.

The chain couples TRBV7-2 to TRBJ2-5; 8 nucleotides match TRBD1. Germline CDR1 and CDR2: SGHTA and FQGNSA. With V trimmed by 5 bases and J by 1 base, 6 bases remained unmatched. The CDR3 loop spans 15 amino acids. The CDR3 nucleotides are TGTGCCAGCAGCACCTACAGGGGGTCCCAAGAGACCCAGTACTTC. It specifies CASSTYRGSQETQYF.

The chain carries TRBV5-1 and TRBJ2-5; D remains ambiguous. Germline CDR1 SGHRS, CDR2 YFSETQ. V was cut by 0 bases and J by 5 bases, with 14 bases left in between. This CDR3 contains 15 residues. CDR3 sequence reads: CASSLVTSLRETQYF. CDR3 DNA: TGCGCCAGCAGCTTGGTGACGAGTCTTCGGGAGACCCAGTACTTC.

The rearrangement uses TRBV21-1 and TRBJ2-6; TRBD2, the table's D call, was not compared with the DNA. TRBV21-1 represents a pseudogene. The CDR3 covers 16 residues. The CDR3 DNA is TGTGCCAGCAGCAAAGGGGGGGTCTCTGGGGCCAACGTCCTGACTTTC. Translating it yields CASSKGGVSGANVLTF.

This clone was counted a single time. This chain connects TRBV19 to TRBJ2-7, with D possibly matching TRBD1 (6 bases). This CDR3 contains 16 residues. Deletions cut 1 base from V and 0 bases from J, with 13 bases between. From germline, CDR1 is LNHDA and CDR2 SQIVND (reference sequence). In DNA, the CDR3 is TGTGCCAGTAGTATAGGATACGGGACATCCTCCTACGAGCAGTACTTC. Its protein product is CASSIGYGTSSYEQYF.

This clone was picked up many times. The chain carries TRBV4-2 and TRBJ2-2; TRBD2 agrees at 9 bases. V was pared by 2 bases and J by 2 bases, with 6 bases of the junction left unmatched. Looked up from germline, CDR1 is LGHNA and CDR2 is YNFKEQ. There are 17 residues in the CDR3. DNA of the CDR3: TGTGCCAGCAGCCAATTGACAGGGACTAGCAACACCGGGGAGCTGTTTTTT. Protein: CASSQLTGTSNTGELFF.

CDR3 sequence: CASSLPGQNYGYTF. CDR3 sequence (DNA): TGTGCCAGCAGTTTACCGGGACAGAACTATGGCTACACCTTC. V usage is TRBV28 and J usage is TRBJ1-2; 7 bases agree with TRBD1. The CDR3 extends over 14 amino acids. Germline CDR1 reads MDHEN; CDR2 reads SYDVKM. The trim removed 2 bases at V and 2 bases at J, leaving 2 bases unmatched.

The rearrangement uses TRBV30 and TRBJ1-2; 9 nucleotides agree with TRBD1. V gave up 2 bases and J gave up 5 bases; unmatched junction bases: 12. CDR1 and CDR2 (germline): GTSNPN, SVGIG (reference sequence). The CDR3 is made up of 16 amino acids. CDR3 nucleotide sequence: TGTGCCTGGAGTCGAACCGGGACAGGGCAACTTTATGGCTACACCTTC. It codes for CAWSRTGTGQLYGYTF. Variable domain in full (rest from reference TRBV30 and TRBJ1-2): SQTIHQWPATLVQPVGSPLSLECTVEGTSNPNLYWYRQAAGRGLQLLFYSVGIGQISSEVPQNLSASRPQDRQFILSSKKLLLSDSGFYLCAWSRTGTGQLYGYTFGSGTRLTVV.

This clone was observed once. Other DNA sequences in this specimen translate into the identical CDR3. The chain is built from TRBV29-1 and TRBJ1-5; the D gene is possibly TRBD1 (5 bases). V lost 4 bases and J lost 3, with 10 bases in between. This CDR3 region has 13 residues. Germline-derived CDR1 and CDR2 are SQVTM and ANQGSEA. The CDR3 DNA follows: TGCAGCGTTGTGGGGACTTCCAATCAGCCCCAGCATTTT. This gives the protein CSVVGTSNQPQHF.

CDR3 residues: CASSAAGSTGNEQFF. The CDR3 DNA sequence: TGTGCCAGCAGTGCGGCAGGGTCGACTGGGAATGAGCAGTTCTTC. This sequence joins TRBV2 and TRBJ2-1, with TRBD1 as a possible D gene (5 bases). Germline V gene lookup returns CDR1 SNHLY and CDR2 FYNNEI. The CDR3 is 15 amino acids. V was shortened by 4 bases and J by 7 bases, with 17 bases between the two germline ends.

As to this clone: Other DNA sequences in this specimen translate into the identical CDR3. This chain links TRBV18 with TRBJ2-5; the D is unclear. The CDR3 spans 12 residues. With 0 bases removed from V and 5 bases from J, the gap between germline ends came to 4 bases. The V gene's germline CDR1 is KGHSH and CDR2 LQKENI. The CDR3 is CASSPPGETQYF. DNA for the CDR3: TGTGCCAGCTCACCACCGGGGGAGACCCAGTACTTC.

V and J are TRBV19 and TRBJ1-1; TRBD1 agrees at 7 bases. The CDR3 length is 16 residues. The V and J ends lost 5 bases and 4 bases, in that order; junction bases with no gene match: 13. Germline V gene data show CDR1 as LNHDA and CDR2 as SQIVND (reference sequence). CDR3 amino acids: CASSVERDSWGTEAFF. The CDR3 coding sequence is TGTGCCAGTAGTGTCGAAAGGGACAGCTGGGGCACTGAAGCTTTCTTT.

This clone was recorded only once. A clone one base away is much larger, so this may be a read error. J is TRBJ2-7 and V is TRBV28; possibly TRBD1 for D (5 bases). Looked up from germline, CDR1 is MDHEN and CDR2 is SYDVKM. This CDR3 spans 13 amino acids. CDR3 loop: CASSSGHSCEQYF. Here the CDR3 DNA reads TGTGCCAGCAGCTCAGGACACTCCTGCGAGCAGTACTTC.